These 6 T cell receptor beta chains share one sample of origin, sequenced in a study of regulatory T cells in long-lasting Graves disease. Specified time point: persistent/refractory GD, antithyroid drugs over 5 years with positive TRAb. The TCR library was made from RNA that had been extracted from PBMCs in TRIzol. According to the study, TCR beta libraries were built with iRepertoire HTBI primers and CDR3-region Arm-PCR. Via MiXCR, TCRdb re-called the multiplex PCR reads, giving one row per CDR3 protein. The repertoire holds over 350,000 distinct CDR3 sequences, with around 21% as singletons. The sample in question was peripheral blood mononuclear cells (PBMCs), obtained when the disease was refractory, from a patient treated with antithyroid drugs. The receptors shown here come from a female donor with Graves disease.

CDR3 coding DNA: TGCAGTGCTAGAGATCGGCGGACTAGCGGTTCCTCCGGGGAGCTGTTTTTT. Protein product: CSARDRRTSGSSGELFF. This chain connects TRBV20-1 to TRBJ2-2, with 10 bases fitting TRBD2. This CDR3 has 17 residues. J gave up 6 bases and V 0 bases, and 10 bases lay outside the gene matches. Germline CDR1 DFQATT, CDR2 SNEGSKA (reference sequence).

At least ten counts were recorded for this clonotype. V and J are TRBV28 and TRBJ1-4; no reliable D call. The CDR3 sequence is 16 residues long. With 2 bases removed from V and 0 bases from J, the gap between germline ends came to 10 bases. Germline values: CDR1 MDHEN, CDR2 SYDVKM. CDR3 amino acids: CASSLEGLATNEKLFF. CDR3 sequence (DNA): TGTGCCAGCAGTTTAGAAGGACTTGCAACTAATGAAAAACTGTTTTTT.

This chain joins TRBV2 and TRBJ1-3; D unclear. The germline gives CDR1 SNHLY, CDR2 FYNNEI. Trimming shortened V by 2 bases and J by 0 bases, and 8 bases separated the two germline ends. The CDR3 spans 15 residues. This CDR3 is CASSEQVPSGNTIYF. CDR3 nucleotide sequence: TGTGCCAGCAGTGAACAGGTCCCCTCTGGAAACACCATATATTTT.

This clonotype was seen more than once but under ten times. This rearrangement joins TRBV7-2 to TRBJ2-3; 10 nucleotides align to TRBD2. Germline V gene data show CDR1 as SGHTA and CDR2 as FQGNSA. The CDR3 length is 18 residues. J was trimmed by 4 bases and V by 0 bases; bases with no gene match: 10. The CDR3 protein is CASSLAMIAGGESDTQYF. The DNA for the CDR3 is TGTGCCAGCAGCTTAGCGATGATAGCGGGAGGAGAGTCAGATACGCAGTATTTT.

This clonotype has a handful of counts. V is TRBV27 and J is TRBJ2-3; 8 nucleotides line up with TRBD1. Germline V CDR1 and CDR2: MNHEY, SMNVEV (reference sequence). Trimming at V came to 2 bases and at J to 6 bases, leaving 7 bases not matched to a gene. The CDR3 extends over 15 amino acids. The CDR3 loop reads CASSLRQGAYDTQYF. The CDR3 DNA reads TGTGCCAGCAGTTTAAGGCAGGGGGCGTACGATACGCAGTATTTT.

This clonotype was seen a few times. This chain connects TRBV10-1 to TRBJ1-5, with TRBD1 matching 7 bases. Germline loops: CDR1 WNHNN, CDR2 SYGVQD (reference sequence). CDR3 length equals 17 residues. V shed 6 bases, J shed 0 bases, and the junction held 11 bases outside the gene matches. CDR3 in amino acids: CASSRGQRPVSNQPQHF. DNA for the CDR3: TGCGCCAGCAGCCGGGGACAGAGACCAGTTAGCAATCAGCCCCAGCATTTT.